A selection of T cell receptor beta chains follows, all from one sample in a study of multiple sclerosis patients with progressive multifocal leukoencephalopathy. Libraries were prepared by immunoSEQ multiplex PCR; TCRdb keeps only in-frame clonotypes and omits some of them. This table holds 26,000 or so clones, 85% to 95% found once. The sample consisted of PBMCs, taken from a patient treated with natalizumab. All receptors come from a man aged 25 to 40 with multiple sclerosis. CDR3s leave out the opening cysteine and the closing phenylalanine or tryptophan. Rows may omit the clone size; those that give it use once, few, many or a size class.

J gene: TRBJ1-2; clone size: NA; V gene: TRBV4-2; CDR3 protein: ASSQDESRGWAGYT
J gene: TRBJ2-5; clone size: NA; V gene: TRBV30; CDR3 protein: AWRPPRRATPLETQY
J gene: TRBJ1-4; clone size: NA; V gene: TRBV25-1; CDR3 protein: ASSPQSGTGGEKLF
J gene: TRBJ1-1; clone size: once; V gene: TRBV7-9; CDR3 protein: ASRLGFNTEAF
J gene: TRBJ1-3; clone size: NA; V gene: TRBV6-5; CDR3 protein: ASSYSGNSGNTIY
J gene: TRBJ2-7; clone size: NA; V gene: TRBV5-8; CDR3 protein: ASSLGQGAFSFYEQY
J gene: TRBJ2-1; clone size: NA; V gene: TRBV2; CDR3 protein: ASSDLGLNEQF
J gene: TRBJ1-1; clone size: NA; V gene: TRBV19; CDR3 protein: ASSFQGGLSEAF
J gene: TRBJ1-4; clone size: NA; V gene: TRBV10-3; CDR3 protein: AISGGGIEKLF
J gene: TRBJ2-3; clone size: NA; V gene: TRBV11-3; CDR3 protein: ASSGRDVGGFTDTQY
J gene: TRBJ2-2; clone size: NA; V gene: TRBV10-3; CDR3 protein: AARRAGGHTGELF
J gene: TRBJ1-5; clone size: NA; V gene: TRBV18; CDR3 protein: ASSPTDYSNQPQH
J gene: TRBJ1-2; clone size: NA; V gene: TRBV9; CDR3 protein: ASSTRDHYGYT
J gene: TRBJ2-1; clone size: NA; V gene: TRBV7-2; CDR3 protein: ASSRRRNNEQF
J gene: TRBJ2-7; clone size: NA; V gene: TRBV11-1; CDR3 protein: ASSLKTGTPYEQY
J gene: TRBJ2-2; clone size: NA; V gene: TRBV7-9; CDR3 protein: ASSNSGRWDTGELF
J gene: TRBJ1-5; clone size: NA; V gene: TRBV5-5; CDR3 protein: ASSLFPDRELSNQPQH
J gene: TRBJ2-1; clone size: NA; V gene: TRBV9; CDR3 protein: ASSVVREVGNDEQF
J gene: TRBJ2-7; clone size: few; V gene: TRBV30; CDR3 protein: AWSGAGWSGDEQY
J gene: TRBJ2-7; clone size: NA; V gene: TRBV5-4; CDR3 protein: ASSLRLAGGPGDEQY
J gene: TRBJ2-5; clone size: NA; V gene: TRBV20-1; CDR3 protein: SARQKETQY
J gene: TRBJ2-1; clone size: NA; V gene: TRBV11-3; CDR3 protein: ASNSGTLSSNEQF
J gene: TRBJ2-7; clone size: NA; V gene: TRBV5-8; CDR3 protein: ASSPQDAQY
J gene: TRBJ1-3; clone size: NA; V gene: TRBV7-8; CDR3 protein: ASSPRRLDSGNTIY
J gene: TRBJ2-3; clone size: NA; V gene: TRBV27; CDR3 protein: ASSLLEDGTDTQY
J gene: TRBJ1-4; clone size: NA; V gene: TRBV11-2; CDR3 protein: ASRTLRGRTNEKLF
J gene: TRBJ2-3; clone size: NA; V gene: TRBV10-3; CDR3 protein: AIRPGLAGGLSQQTSTDTQY
J gene: TRBJ1-1; clone size: few; V gene: TRBV5-4; CDR3 protein: ASNPIPSGTEAF
J gene: TRBJ2-3; clone size: NA; V gene: TRBV11-3; CDR3 protein: ASSSSWFADTQY
J gene: NA; clone size: NA; V gene: TRBV4-3; CDR3 protein: ASSQEPREGRYEQY
J gene: TRBJ2-1; clone size: few; V gene: TRBV5-1; CDR3 protein: ASSLGQFYNEQF
J gene: TRBJ1-2; clone size: NA; V gene: TRBV11-3; CDR3 protein: ASSLGVRGGDYGYT
J gene: TRBJ2-1; clone size: NA; V gene: TRBV12-1; CDR3 protein: ASSFALAGENEQF
J gene: TRBJ1-2; clone size: NA; V gene: TRBV30; CDR3 protein: ARGQKSNYGYT
J gene: TRBJ1-2; clone size: NA; V gene: TRBV7-6; CDR3 protein: ASSRWKDGYT
J gene: TRBJ2-1; clone size: few; V gene: TRBV18; CDR3 protein: ASSPRTSGESYNEQF
J gene: TRBJ2-1; clone size: NA; V gene: TRBV7-6; CDR3 protein: ASSHDRGSGNEQF
J gene: TRBJ2-1; clone size: NA; V gene: TRBV2; CDR3 protein: ASSDRESDEQF
J gene: TRBJ1-2; clone size: NA; V gene: TRBV30; CDR3 protein: AWTPPSRQGFIYGYT
J gene: TRBJ1-6; clone size: NA; V gene: TRBV6-5; CDR3 protein: ASSYDRGNSPLH
J gene: TRBJ2-1; clone size: NA; V gene: TRBV6-6; CDR3 protein: ASSDDRINEQF
J gene: TRBJ2-2; clone size: NA; V gene: TRBV5-5; CDR3 protein: ASSSRVSGRLSGELF
J gene: TRBJ1-3; clone size: NA; V gene: TRBV7-6; CDR3 protein: ASSPPRGSGNTIY
J gene: TRBJ1-3; clone size: few; V gene: TRBV4-1; CDR3 protein: ASSQDSWGVAYSGNTIY
J gene: TRBJ2-3; clone size: once; V gene: TRBV2; CDR3 protein: ASNPRTGGAADTQY
J gene: TRBJ1-2; clone size: NA; V gene: TRBV30; CDR3 protein: AWSKGTGRVYGYT
J gene: TRBJ2-3; clone size: NA; V gene: TRBV10-1; CDR3 protein: ASSDAGADTQY
J gene: TRBJ1-2; clone size: NA; V gene: TRBV4-3; CDR3 protein: ASSQEVQGRFGYT
J gene: TRBJ1-1; clone size: NA; V gene: TRBV9; CDR3 protein: ASSTGTGVNPTEAF
J gene: TRBJ2-2; clone size: NA; V gene: TRBV2; CDR3 protein: ASSEDRFLRSGELF
J gene: TRBJ2-7; clone size: NA; V gene: TRBV5-5; CDR3 protein: ASSLATRPDYEQY
J gene: TRBJ2-5; clone size: NA; V gene: TRBV27; CDR3 protein: ASSLDGSIQETQY
J gene: TRBJ2-2; clone size: NA; V gene: TRBV4-1; CDR3 protein: ASSQVSLAGVGYTGELF
J gene: TRBJ2-3; clone size: NA; V gene: TRBV6-5; CDR3 protein: ASSPLGVEDTQY
J gene: TRBJ2-2; clone size: NA; V gene: TRBV5-6; CDR3 protein: ASSVGPGTSGFRGELF
J gene: TRBJ1-1; clone size: few; V gene: TRBV6-5; CDR3 protein: ASRGGGDEAF
J gene: TRBJ2-5; clone size: NA; V gene: TRBV29-1; CDR3 protein: SARQGGAETQY
J gene: TRBJ1-1; clone size: NA; V gene: TRBV7-6; CDR3 protein: ASSFVGGNTEAF